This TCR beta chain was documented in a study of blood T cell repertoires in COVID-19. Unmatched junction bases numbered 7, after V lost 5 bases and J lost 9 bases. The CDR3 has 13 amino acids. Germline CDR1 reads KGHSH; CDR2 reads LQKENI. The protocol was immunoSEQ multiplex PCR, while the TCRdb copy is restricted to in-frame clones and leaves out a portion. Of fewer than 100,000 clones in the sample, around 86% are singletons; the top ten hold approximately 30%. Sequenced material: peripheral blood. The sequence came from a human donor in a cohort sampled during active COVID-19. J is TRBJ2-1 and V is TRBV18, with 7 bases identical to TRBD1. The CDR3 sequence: CASSSGQAGEQFF. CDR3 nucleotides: TGTGCCAGCTCATCCGGACAGGCAGGTGAGCAGTTCTTC.